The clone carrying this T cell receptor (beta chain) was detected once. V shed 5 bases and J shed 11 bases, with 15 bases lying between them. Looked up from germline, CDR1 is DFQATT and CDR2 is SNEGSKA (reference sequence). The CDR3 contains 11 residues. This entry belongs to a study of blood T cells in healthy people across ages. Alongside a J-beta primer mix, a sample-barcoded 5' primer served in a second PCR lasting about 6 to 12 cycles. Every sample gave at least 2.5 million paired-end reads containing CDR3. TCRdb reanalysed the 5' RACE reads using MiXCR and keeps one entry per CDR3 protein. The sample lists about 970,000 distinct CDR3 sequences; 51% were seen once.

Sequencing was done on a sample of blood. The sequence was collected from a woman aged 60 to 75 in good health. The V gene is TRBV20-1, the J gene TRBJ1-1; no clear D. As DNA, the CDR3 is TGCAGTGCTGCGATGTCGGGCGACGCTTTCTTT. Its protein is CSAAMSGDAFF.